A single sample is the source of the 24 T cell receptor beta chains below, sequenced in a study of blood T cell repertoires in COVID-19. The assay was immunoSEQ multiplex PCR, and TCRdb's table has in-frame clones only and misses some. The data show 88,000 or so clones, roughly nine tenths seen once. The sample comprised peripheral blood. The source is a man aged 45-60 years with acute or convalescent COVID-19.

This clone was seen once. The gene calls are TRBV28 and TRBJ1-4, with D possibly TRBD1 on 5 matching bases. Trimming stripped 3 bases from V and 8 bases from J, with 16 bases between. The CDR3 is 15 residues long. CDR1 is MDHEN, CDR2 SYDVKM, per germline. CDR3 in DNA: TGTGCCAGCAGTTTCTCCCGGCAGGGTTCCGAAAAACTGTTTTTT. This translates into CASSFSRQGSEKLFF.

The chain uses TRBV29-1 and TRBJ2-1; TRBD2 agrees at 12 bases. Germline V gives CDR1 SQVTM, CDR2 ANQGSEA. The CDR3 is 14 amino acids. The CDR3 spells CRLRTSGVNNEQFF. As DNA, the CDR3 is TGCAGGTTAAGGACTAGCGGGGTGAACAATGAGCAGTTCTTC.

The chain joins TRBV6-5 to TRBJ2-1; 8 bases are shared with TRBD2. The CDR3 loop spans 15 amino acids. V was pared by 6 bases and J by 2 bases, with 6 bases of the junction left unmatched. Germline V gene lookup returns CDR1 MNHEY and CDR2 SVGAGI. The CDR3 DNA follows: TGTGCCAGCAGGGGCGGGGGGACCACCTACAATGAGCAGTTCTTC. It translates to CASRGGGTTYNEQFF.

This clone was observed a few times. The chain carries TRBV6-5 and TRBJ1-1; 10 bases line up with TRBD1. In germline, CDR1 is MNHEY, CDR2 SVGAGI. The CDR3 spans 13 residues. V shed 9 bases and J 4 bases; nucleotides not matched to a gene: 5. CDR3 sequence reads: CASRQGAGTEAFF. The DNA for the CDR3 is TGTGCCAGTCGACAGGGGGCCGGCACTGAAGCTTTCTTT.

The rearrangement uses TRBV18 and TRBJ2-1, with a weak D call TRBD1 (6 bases). CDR1 and CDR2 from the germline V gene are KGHSH and LQKENI. The V and J ends lost 3 bases and 7 bases respectively, with 10 bases between them. This CDR3 has 13 residues. The CDR3 nucleotides are TGTGCCAGCTCACCGAACACAGGGAATGAGCAGTTCTTC. Encoded protein: CASSPNTGNEQFF.

The J gene is TRBJ1-2, the V gene TRBV3-1 (or the pseudogene TRBV3-2), with TRBD1 matching over 8 bases. Germline V gene data show CDR1 as LGHDT and CDR2 as YNNKEL (reference sequence). V shed 1 base, J shed 5 bases, and the junction held 6 bases outside the gene matches. The length of the CDR3 is 15 residues. CDR3 in DNA: TGTGCCAGCAGCCAAGCGGGACAGGTTAATTATGGCTACACCTTC. Amino acids: CASSQAGQVNYGYTF.

This sequence joins TRBV4-1 and TRBJ2-5, with 7 bases aligning to TRBD2. Germline V gives CDR1 MGHRA, CDR2 YSYEKL. The CDR3 sequence is 16 residues long. With 4 bases clipped from V and 1 base from J, the junction kept 9 bases outside the gene matches. The DNA for the CDR3 is TGCGCCAGCAGCCTCCGCGGGGGAGGGATCCAAGAGACCCAGTACTTC. It yields the protein CASSLRGGGIQETQYF.

The V gene is TRBV7-8, the J gene TRBJ2-1; D is uncertain. The CDR3 is 12 amino acids. Between the trimmed V and J ends, which lost 8 bases and 0 bases, there was a span of 5 bases. Germline-derived CDR1 and CDR2 are SGHVS and FQNEAQ. The CDR3 here is CASVSSYNEQFF. In DNA, the CDR3 is TGTGCCAGCGTCTCCTCCTACAATGAGCAGTTCTTC.

The chain combines TRBV10-2 with TRBJ2-5, with a possible D match to TRBD2 (5 bases). The V end was cut by 0 bases, the J end by 5 bases, with 16 bases between. The V gene's germline CDR1 is WSHSY and CDR2 SAAADI. CDR3 length: 16 amino acids. The CDR3 protein is CASSESGAGRVETQYF. The DNA of the CDR3 is TGCGCCAGCAGTGAGTCGGGCGCGGGTCGGGTGGAGACCCAGTACTTC.

The chain employs TRBV7-6 and TRBJ1-3, with 7 bases fitting TRBD1. V trimming: 5 bases; J trimming: 0 bases; junction bases outside the gene matches: 7. Germline V gene lookup returns CDR1 SGHVS and CDR2 FNYEAQ. The CDR3 extends over 16 amino acids. The CDR3 sequence is CASSPTGQNSGNTIYF. The CDR3 DNA sequence: TGTGCCAGCAGCCCTACGGGACAGAACTCTGGAAACACCATATATTTT.

The chain couples TRBV28 to TRBJ2-1, with 7 bases identical to TRBD1. Germline CDR1 MDHEN, CDR2 SYDVKM. This CDR3 is 16 amino acids long. The J segment lost 3 bases and the V segment lost 6 bases, leaving 11 bases of the junction unmatched. The CDR3: CASRVTGELDYNEQFF. The CDR3 coding sequence is TGTGCCAGCAGGGTCACAGGGGAACTAGACTACAATGAGCAGTTCTTC.

The chain recombines TRBV5-1 with TRBJ2-3, with 7 nucleotides matching TRBD2. V shed 1 base, J shed 2 bases, and the junction held 7 bases outside the gene matches. This CDR3 is built from 16 residues. Germline CDR1 reads SGHRS; CDR2 reads YFSETQ. The CDR3 protein is CASSLPGEGFTDTQYF. CDR3 coding DNA: TGCGCCAGCAGCTTGCCCGGGGAGGGTTTCACAGATACGCAGTATTTT.

V gene TRBV5-5 combines with J gene TRBJ1-2, with TRBD1 as a possible D gene (5 bases). The CDR3 totals 15 residues. V lost 1 base and J lost 7, with 17 bases in between. Germline CDR1 SGHKS, CDR2 YYEKEE (reference sequence). The CDR3 protein is CASSLQGGRESGYTF. CDR3 DNA: TGTGCCAGCAGCTTGCAGGGCGGACGGGAGAGTGGCTACACCTTC. Filled out from reference TRBV5-5 and TRBJ1-2, the complete variable domain reads DAGVTQSPTHLIKTRGQQVTLRCSPISGHKSVSWYQQVLGQGPQFIFQYYEKEERGRGNFPDRFSARQFPNYSSELNVNALLLGDSALYLCASSLQGGRESGYTFGSGTRLTVV.

This clone has more than one count but fewer than ten. Here the CDR3 reads CASSQQGSEELFF. CDR3 nucleotides: TGTGCCAGCAGCCAACAAGGAAGCGAGGAGCTGTTTTTT. The gene calls are TRBV3-1 (or the pseudogene TRBV3-2) and TRBJ2-2, with D unclear. Germline CDR1 reads LGHDT; CDR2 reads YNNKEL (reference sequence). The CDR3 extends over 13 amino acids. Trimming pared 2 bases from V and 10 bases from J, leaving 11 bases between.

The chain employs TRBV9 and TRBJ2-1, with 8 positions matching TRBD2. J was trimmed by 2 bases and V by 4 bases; bases with no gene match: 5. The CDR3 extends over 15 amino acids. Looked up from germline, CDR1 is SGDLS and CDR2 is YYNGEE. The CDR3 spells CASSSTSGPYNEQFF. CDR3 in DNA: TGTGCCAGCAGCTCCACTAGCGGACCCTACAATGAGCAGTTCTTC.

The CDR3 bases are TGTGCCAGCAGCTTAGAAATCCGCTCCTACGAGCAGTACTTC. This translates into CASSLEIRSYEQYF. The chain joins TRBV13 to TRBJ2-7; D not certain. This CDR3 has 14 amino acids. Trimming took 1 base from V and 0 from J, leaving 7 bases between them. CDR1 is PRHDT and CDR2 is FYEKMQ in the germline V gene (reference sequence).

The J gene is TRBJ2-3, the V gene TRBV2; TRBD1 matches at 7 bases. Germline V lookup: CDR1 SNHLY, CDR2 FYNNEI. This CDR3 has 15 residues. J was trimmed by 1 base and V by 7 bases; bases with no gene match: 8. The CDR3 protein is CASTTGDLGTDTQYF. CDR3 coding DNA: TGTGCCAGCACCACAGGGGACCTTGGCACAGATACGCAGTATTTT.

The gene calls are TRBV12-3 or TRBV12-4 and TRBJ1-1; D is undetermined. The CDR3 length is 12 residues. V dropped 5 bases and J dropped 10 bases, with 14 bases sitting between them. The CDR3 region is CASSPSSWAAFF. The CDR3 DNA is TGTGCCAGCAGTCCCTCCTCTTGGGCAGCTTTCTTT.

The rearrangement joins TRBV9 to TRBJ2-1; TRBD2 matches at 14 bases. Looked up from germline, CDR1 is SGDLS and CDR2 is YYNGEE. V shed 2 bases and J 10 bases; nucleotides not matched to a gene: 5. CDR3 size: 15 residues. CDR3 residues: CASSVGLAGDHEQFF. CDR3 DNA: TGTGCCAGCAGCGTGGGACTAGCGGGAGATCACGAGCAGTTCTTC.

The V gene is TRBV2, the J gene TRBJ2-5; 10 nucleotides line up with TRBD1. Germline values: CDR1 SNHLY, CDR2 FYNNEI. The J segment lost 5 bases and the V segment lost 4 bases, leaving 7 bases of the junction unmatched. The CDR3 extends over 15 amino acids. Here the CDR3 reads CASSVDRGQWETQYF. The DNA of the CDR3 is TGTGCCAGCAGTGTTGACAGGGGGCAGTGGGAGACCCAGTACTTC.

V and J are TRBV6-5 and TRBJ1-5, with a weak D call TRBD1 (5 bases). This CDR3 region has 14 residues. CDR1 and CDR2 from the germline V gene are MNHEY and SVGAGI. Trimming left V 6 bases short and J 3 bases short, with 12 bases between. CDR3 protein: CASSRPGINQPQHF. The CDR3 coding sequence is TGTGCCAGCAGCCGCCCAGGGATCAATCAGCCCCAGCATTTT.

The chain joins TRBV25-1 to TRBJ1-2; 8 bases agree with TRBD1. J was trimmed by 2 bases and V by 1 base; bases with no gene match: 3. CDR3 length: 15 amino acids. Germline V gene data show CDR1 as MGHDK and CDR2 as SYGVNS. CDR3 in amino acids: CASSESTGGNYGYTF. The DNA for the CDR3 is TGTGCCAGCAGTGAATCAACAGGGGGAAACTATGGCTACACCTTC.

The chain recombines TRBV3-1 (or the pseudogene TRBV3-2) with TRBJ1-5; D is unclear. V lost 1 base and J lost 11, with 15 bases in between. Germline CDR1 reads LGHDT; CDR2 reads YNNKEL (reference sequence). The CDR3 has 14 residues. This chain's CDR3 is CASSQAGLGEAQHF. CDR3 nucleotides: TGTGCCAGCAGCCAAGCGGGTCTAGGTGAGGCCCAGCATTTT.

V gene TRBV4-2 combines with J gene TRBJ2-2, with 12 bases that match TRBD2. CDR1 LGHNA and CDR2 YNFKEQ come from the germline V gene. The junction had 10 bases not matched to a gene; V was cut back by 7 bases and J by 1 base. The CDR3 consists of 18 residues. The CDR3 protein is CASILASGGAVNTGELFF. The CDR3 DNA is TGTGCCAGCATTCTCGCTAGCGGGGGGGCCGTGAACACCGGGGAGCTGTTTTTT.